One T cell receptor (beta chain) is described in this entry. Its target is not known. Only in-frame clones appear in the TCRdb table, and some are missing; sequencing was by immunoSEQ multiplex PCR. The table has over 15,000 clones, approximately 84% seen once. This record belongs to a study of EBV T-cell therapy then PD-1 blockade in nasopharyngeal carcinoma. Treatment reported: AdE1-LMPpoly-expanded autologous EBV-specific T-cell therapy followed by anti-PD-1 nivolumab. V shed 0 bases and J shed 0 bases, with 10 bases lying between them. Germline CDR1 is SGDLS and CDR2 is YYNGEE. This CDR3 contains 15 residues.

The TCR comes from a man aged 40-49 years with nasopharyngeal carcinoma. The sample here was CD8+ T cells from blood, taken around day 34 from a patient whose treatment included autologous EBV-specific T cells and nivolumab. The chain carries TRBV9 and TRBJ2-7, with D possibly matching TRBD2 (6 bases). CDR3 DNA: TGTGCCAGCAGCGTAGACGGGGGTAGCTCCTACGAGCAGTACTTC. Its translation is CASSVDGGSSYEQYF.